This TCR beta chain was sequenced in a study of vaccination effects on CD4 cells after COVID-19. Clones were sequenced by immunoSEQ multiplex PCR, and TCRdb holds only the in-frame ones, with some missing. The sample lists about 68,000 clones, 75% to 90% occurring once. This clone was seen a single time. The antigen remains unidentified. This CDR3 is 16 amino acids long. V shed 0 bases and J 6 bases; nucleotides not matched to a gene: 8. The V gene's germline CDR1 is MNHNY and CDR2 SVGAGI (reference sequence). Antigen-specific CD4+ T cells expanded by the ViraFEST assay with viral peptide pools were then sequenced. On approximately day 9 of culture, CD4+ T cells were separated out. People in the vaccine group had not been infected with SARS-CoV-2 before, and their nucleocapsid antibodies were negative.

The source of this sequence is a human donor who received a COVID-19 vaccine. Here the sequenced sample was CD4+ T cells from PBMCs cultured with SARS-CoV-2 spike peptides, taken before COVID-19 vaccination. The chain recombines TRBV6-6 with TRBJ1-5; the match to TRBD1 covers 7 bases. The DNA for the CDR3 is TGTGCCAGCAGTTACTCTTTAGGGGGCGCATTTCAGCCCCAGCATTTT. Residues: CASSYSLGGAFQPQHF.